The clone carrying this TCR beta chain has just a few counts. As yet, its antigen is unknown. Preparation of the TCRbeta library was carried out with unique molecular identifiers. A single record per CDR3 protein comes from TCRdb applying MiXCR to the PCR reads. The repertoire holds about 830,000 distinct CDR3 sequences, with roughly 16% as singletons. The data stem from a study of T-cell reconstitution after alpha-beta-depleted transplantation in children. Findings and caveats of the study: About two months after transplant, alpha-beta T cells reportedly came from several hundred expanded graft clones. At day 60, the high TCRbeta diversity found in some patients originated from recipient T cells and thymic progenitors that had survived. A year had passed since transplant, and T-cell counts and diversity by then came mostly from newly produced T cells.

Germline lookup yields CDR1 SGHTA and CDR2 FQGTGA. This CDR3 spans 12 amino acids. V was shortened by 5 bases and J by 6 bases, with 7 bases between the two germline ends. The source of this sequence is a male patient between 10 and 17 years old who had a stem cell transplant for acute lymphoblastic leukemia, so the T cells may come from the graft donor. This chain connects TRBV7-3 to TRBJ2-2; D gene uncertain. Material: PBMCs, mostly from graft donor cells, obtained 360 days after TCRalphabeta/CD19-depleted stem cell transplant. The CDR3 DNA is TGTGCCAGCAGCCATGGGTCCGGGGAGCTGTTTTTT. Protein: CASSHGSGELFF.